This is a list of T cell receptor beta chains from one sample in a study of blood T cells in healthy people across ages. TCRdb reprocessed the 5' RACE reads via MiXCR and lists one record per CDR3 protein. Found here are around 700,000 distinct CDR3 sequences, approximately 25% of them singletons; the top ten hold roughly a tenth. These sequences were also reported in another study, on T cells of mothers and their children.

Sequencing was performed on blood. The receptors come from a boy aged 10-17 years in good health. The CDR3 runs from the conserved cysteine through the conserved F or W. A D gene is named only where the DNA matches it firmly. Part of the rows lack a size; the others show once, few, many or a class for expanded clones.

j_call clone_size v_call d_call cdr3_nt cdr3_aa
TRBJ1-2 - TRBV12-3/TRBV12-4 TRBD1 TGTGCCAGCAGTAGGACAGGGTCTTATGGCTACACCTTC CASSRTGSYGYTF
TRBJ2-3 few TRBV15 - TGTGCCACCAGCCAGAGAGTAGAGGGACGGCAGTATTTT CATSQRVEGRQYF
TRBJ2-7 - TRBV3-1 TRBD2 TGTGCCAGCAGCCAGATGACTAGCGCGCACTCCTACGAGCAGTACTTC CASSQMTSAHSYEQYF
TRBJ1-3 few TRBV12-3/TRBV12-4 - TGTGCCAGCAGTTTGGGGGGGCTAGCCGGAAACACCATATATTTT CASSLGGLAGNTIYF
TRBJ1-5 many TRBV12-3/TRBV12-4 - TGTGCCAGCAGTTTGGACGGATATAGCAATCAGCCCCAGCATTTT CASSLDGYSNQPQHF
TRBJ2-5 few TRBV7-3 - TGTGCCAGCAGCTTAAGGGGCGGAGGGGGGATCGAGACCCAGTACTTC CASSLRGGGGIETQYF
TRBJ2-3 few TRBV5-1 - TGCGCCAGCAGCCGGGAGATTACAGATACGCAGTATTTT CASSREITDTQYF
TRBJ2-1 - TRBV4-2 TRBD2 TGTGCCAGCAGCCAAGATCCCACCGGACTAGCGGTGGGTGAGCAGTTCTTC CASSQDPTGLAVGEQFF
TRBJ2-5 - TRBV5-1 TRBD2 TGCGCCAGCAGCGGGACTAGCGGGGAGGGGGATCAAGAGACCCAGTACTTC CASSGTSGEGDQETQYF
TRBJ2-1 few TRBV4-2 - TGTGCCAGCAGCCCCGGGATGAATGGTGAGCAGTTCTTC CASSPGMNGEQFF
TRBJ2-7 few TRBV3-1 - TGTGCCAGCAGCCAACTAACCTACGAGCAGTACTTC CASSQLTYEQYF
TRBJ2-1 - TRBV4-1 - TGCGCCAGCAGCCAAGATACTCGTCAGGCCTCCTCCTACAATGAGCAGTTCTTC CASSQDTRQASSYNEQFF
TRBJ2-1 few TRBV7-2 TRBD1 TGTGCCAGCAGCTTAGAGGGGACCAGACAGGGTGAGCAGTTCTTC CASSLEGTRQGEQFF
TRBJ2-5 - TRBV20-1 TRBD2 TGCAGTGCTAGAGCGGGGTCTAGCGGGGGTGAGACCCAGTACTTC CSARAGSSGGETQYF
TRBJ1-4 few TRBV11-2 - TGTGCCAGCAGCTTGGAAGGTCGGGACTATGAAAAACTGTTTTTT CASSLEGRDYEKLFF